This T cell receptor beta chain was documented in a study of naive and memory T cell subsets. Germline lookup yields CDR1 MNHEY and CDR2 SVGEGT. This CDR3 contains 16 residues. V was clipped by 2 bases and J by 2 bases; unmatched bases: 6. Amplification of ligated cDNA took four PCR rounds with SP2 and nested alpha and beta constant primers. Reverse transcription of blood and skin TCR RNA was primed at alpha and beta constant regions. TCRdb used MiXCR to reprocess the UMI-ligation and nested PCR reads, holding one entry per CDR3 protein. The profile covers 30,000 to 35,000 distinct CDR3 sequences, with roughly 6.6% appearing a single time and 2.5% to 3.5% taken by the ten largest. Regarding treatment: skin biopsy from PPD injection site in Mantoux-positive individual. A UMI-containing oligonucleotide was joined by 3' ligation to the TCR cDNA template. Skin biopsies came from PPD injection sites in Mantoux-positive individuals. Unsorted total RNA, roughly 1 to 1,100 ng, was DNase treated before reverse transcription.

This clonotype was observed at least ten times. The J gene is TRBJ2-7, the V gene TRBV6-2 or TRBV6-3; 10 nucleotides match TRBD2. This clonotype originated in an adult in good health. Source: skin, taken from a tuberculin skin test site. The CDR3 here is CASSYPPGLATYEQYF. The CDR3 DNA reads as TGTGCCAGCAGTTACCCCCCGGGACTAGCGACCTACGAGCAGTACTTC.